This entry features one TCR beta chain sequence. Data came from immunoSEQ multiplex PCR; TCRdb stores just in-frame clones and leaves some out. The table shows about 240,000 clones, with approximately 86% occurring only once. The data were obtained in a study of blood T cell repertoires in COVID-19. Study overall: Collection of acute and convalescent COVID-19 samples took place in the United States, Italy and Spain. PBMCs, B-cell-depleted T cells, or T cells provided the cDNA or gDNA that made up the material.

Trimming removed 1 base from V and 5 bases from J; junction bases left unmatched: 5. The CDR3 spans 15 residues. Germline values: CDR1 LNHNV, CDR2 YYDKDF (reference sequence). Participants were aged 18 to 89 years, lived in 24 US areas, and enrolled virtually. Participants' reported clinical history set cohort assignment. Sequenced material: PBMCs or T cells enriched from blood (not recorded which). J is TRBJ1-5 and V is TRBV15; the match to TRBD1 covers 7 bases. This clonotype originated in a woman in her 40s with acute COVID-19. CDR3 in amino acids: CATSRGGQGDQPQHF. For the CDR3, the DNA is TGTGCCACCAGCAGAGGGGGGCAGGGGGATCAGCCCCAGCATTTT. The full variable domain, its missing parts supplied by reference TRBV15 and TRBJ1-5, is DAMVIQNPRYQVTQFGKPVTLSCSQTLNHNVMYWYQQKSSQAPKLLFHYYDKDFNNEADTPDNFQSRRPNTSFCFLDIRSPGLGDTAMYLCATSRGGQGDQPQHFGDGTRLSIL.